Below, 18 T cell receptor beta chains from the same sample are listed, as sequenced in a study of T cell changes during pregnancy in multiple sclerosis. The repertoire was sequenced with immunoSEQ multiplex PCR; TCRdb's copy has only in-frame clones and lacks some. The top ten hold about 3.6% of the sample, which has about 32,000 clones, 91% seen once. Material: CD8+ T cells from peripheral blood mononuclear cells, obtained in the second trimester of pregnancy. The receptors were gathered from a female donor in good health, enrolled as a control in a pregnancy study.

This clone has only one observation. The CDR3 loop is CASSFGTGLGHTEAFF. CDR3 nucleotide sequence: TGTGCCAGCAGTTTTGGGACAGGGTTGGGGCACACTGAAGCTTTCTTT. The chain carries TRBV27 and TRBJ1-1, with TRBD1 identical over 9 bases. From germline, CDR1 is MNHEY and CDR2 SMNVEV (reference sequence). The CDR3 sequence is 16 residues long. V trimming: 3 bases; J trimming: 3 bases; junction bases outside the gene matches: 8.

This clone was found a few times. The J gene is TRBJ1-6, the V gene TRBV25-1, with unresolved D. Germline V gives CDR1 MGHDK, CDR2 SYGVNS. The length of the CDR3 is 15 residues. V lost 10 bases and J 7 bases, leaving 20 bases between the germline ends. This CDR3 reads CATNSQSATNSPLHF. CDR3 bases: TGTGCCACCAACTCTCAAAGTGCTACGAATTCACCCCTCCACTTT.

V and J are TRBV4-3 and TRBJ1-2, with 12 nucleotides matching TRBD1. Germline V CDR1 and CDR2: LGHNA, YSLEER. The ends lost 6 bases at V and 5 bases at J; junction bases unmatched: 16. The CDR3 runs to 18 residues. This chain's CDR3 is CASSPDRDRGPRRYGYTF. The CDR3 nucleotides are TGCGCCAGCAGTCCTGACCGGGACAGGGGGCCCCGTCGATATGGCTACACCTTC.

The V call is TRBV6-1, the J call TRBJ2-7, with a possible D match to TRBD1 (6 bases). Trimming removed 4 bases at V and 3 bases at J, with 16 bases between. Germline V CDR1 and CDR2: MNHNS, SASEGT. The CDR3 covers 15 residues. CDR3 residues: CASSGWDTGIYEQYF. The CDR3 nucleotides read TGTGCCAGCAGTGGCTGGGACACTGGTATCTACGAGCAGTACTTC.

This chain connects TRBV9 to TRBJ2-3; TRBD2 matches at 11 bases. J gave up 3 bases and V 0 bases, and 6 bases lay outside the gene matches. Germline V CDR1 and CDR2: SGDLS, YYNGEE. The CDR3 contains 17 residues. CDR3 loop: CASSVGSGGAKTDTQYF. In nucleotides, the CDR3 is TGTGCCAGCAGCGTAGGTAGCGGGGGGGCCAAGACAGATACGCAGTATTTT.

The rearrangement joins TRBV7-9 to TRBJ2-5; the match to TRBD1 covers 9 bases. Losses at the gene ends were 6 bases for V and 5 bases for J; bases not matched to a gene: 13. The germline gives CDR1 SEHNR, CDR2 FQNEAQ (reference sequence). The CDR3 spans 16 residues. CDR3 DNA: TGTGCCAGCAGTCCCAGCGGACAGGGGCTTAGGGAGACCCAGTACTTC. This encodes CASSPSGQGLRETQYF. The entire variable domain, with the rest obtained from reference TRBV7-9 and TRBJ2-5, is as follows: DTGVSQNPRHKITKRGQNVTFRCDPISEHNRLYWYRQTLGQGPEFLTYFQNEAQLEKSRLLSDRFSAERPKGSFSTLEIQRTEQGDSAMYLCASSPSGQGLRETQYFGPGTRLLVL.

The chain recombines TRBV10-3 with TRBJ1-1, with TRBD1 matching 10 bases. The CDR3 covers 13 residues. The germline V gene has CDR1 ENHRY and CDR2 SYGVKD. V gave up 4 bases and J gave up 6 bases; unmatched junction bases: 2. CDR3 sequence (DNA): TGTGCCATCAGTGGGGACAGGGGAGCTGAAGCTTTCTTT. As protein: CAISGDRGAEAFF.

The CDR3: CASSPSVGRTDTQYF. The CDR3 coding sequence is TGCGCCAGCAGCCCTAGCGTTGGGAGAACAGATACGCAGTATTTT. The rearrangement uses TRBV4-1 and TRBJ2-3, with D tentatively TRBD2 (6 bases). In germline, CDR1 is MGHRA, CDR2 YSYEKL. This CDR3 has 15 amino acids. V was cut by 4 bases and J by 3 bases, with 14 bases left in between.

The CDR3 loop reads CASRGGAPSYNEQFF. The DNA for the CDR3 is TGTGCCAGCAGGGGGGGGGCGCCCTCCTACAATGAGCAGTTCTTC. The rearrangement links TRBV5-4 to TRBJ2-1; the D gene is possibly TRBD2 (7 bases). V was clipped by 5 bases and J by 0 bases, with 12 bases between them. The germline CDR1 and CDR2 sequences are SGHNT and YYREEE (reference sequence). There are 15 residues in the CDR3.

This clone was seen a handful of times. The rearrangement links TRBV6-5 to TRBJ1-1; no firm D call. The CDR3 has 12 amino acids. V lost 4 bases, J lost 1 base, and 4 bases lay in between. CDR1 MNHEY and CDR2 SVGAGI come from the germline V gene. The CDR3 region has the DNA TGTGCCAGCAGTTCGAGGAACACTGAAGCTTTCTTT. It translates to CASSSRNTEAFF.

J is TRBJ2-7 and V is TRBV13; no definite D call. Trimming took 5 bases from V and 0 from J, leaving 8 bases between them. CDR1 is PRHDT, CDR2 FYEKMQ, per germline (reference sequence). The CDR3 has 13 amino acids. CDR3 DNA: TGTGCCAGCAGCCCCCTAGGCTCCTACGAGCAGTACTTC. It codes for CASSPLGSYEQYF. The whole variable domain, filled in from reference TRBV13 and TRBJ2-7, reads AAGVIQSPRHLIKEKRETATLKCYPIPRHDTVYWYQQGPGQDPQFLISFYEKMQSDKGSIPDRFSAQQFSDYHSELNMSSLELGDSALYFCASSPLGSYEQYFGPGTRLTVT.

The chain couples TRBV5-8 to TRBJ2-7; D gene unclear. The CDR3 runs to 11 residues. Per the germline V gene, CDR1 is SGHTS and CDR2 is YDEGEE. Trimming pared 4 bases from V and 4 bases from J, leaving 6 bases between. The CDR3 DNA follows: TGTGCCAGCAGCCCCCTATACGAGCAGTACTTC. Its protein product is CASSPLYEQYF.

The chain combines TRBV7-9 with TRBJ1-1, with D possibly being TRBD1 (5 bases). CDR3 length: 14 amino acids. Germline CDR1 SEHNR, CDR2 FQNEAQ (reference sequence). Trimming left V 5 bases short and J 1 base short, with 11 bases between. CDR3 residues: CASSQTTANTEAFF. CDR3 nucleotide sequence: TGTGCCAGCAGCCAGACGACAGCGAACACTGAAGCTTTCTTT.

V is TRBV29-1 and J is TRBJ1-4; D gene uncertain. CDR3 length: 10 amino acids. In germline, CDR1 is SQVTM, CDR2 ANQGSEA. Trimming pared 7 bases from V and 5 bases from J, leaving 5 bases between. This CDR3 reads CSALNEKLFF. The DNA for the CDR3 is TGCAGCGCACTGAATGAAAAACTGTTTTTT.

The gene calls are TRBV7-2 and TRBJ1-2, with D possibly matching TRBD1 (6 bases). The germline V gene has CDR1 SGHTA and CDR2 FQGNSA. This CDR3 contains 16 residues. V lost 5 bases and J 3 bases, leaving 19 bases between the germline ends. The CDR3 region has the DNA TGTGCCAGCAGCCCACCCCTGACAGGCCCTTACTATGGCTACACCTTC. Residues: CASSPPLTGPYYGYTF.

The chain is built from TRBV19 and TRBJ1-2; no clear D. Germline CDR1 and CDR2: LNHDA and SQIVND (reference sequence). This CDR3 has 18 amino acids. V was shortened by 4 bases and J by 0 bases, with 21 bases between the two germline ends. For the CDR3, the DNA is TGTGCCAGTAGTACGATAGAACTTTCCTCTCTCCCTAACTATGGCTACACCTTC. Protein product: CASSTIELSSLPNYGYTF.

A note on this clone: An end of the junction does not agree with germline; a read error may underlie this. Other DNA sequences within the sample encode an identical CDR3. The chain has TRBV7-9 and TRBJ1-2, with D possibly matching TRBD1 (5 bases). Germline V gene data show CDR1 as SEHNR and CDR2 as FQNEAQ (reference sequence). CDR3 length: 16 amino acids. CDR3: CASSLAGRGLNYGYTF. CDR3 in DNA: TGTGCCAGCAGCCTAGCCGGGCGGGGCTTGAACTATGGCTACACCTTC.

The rearrangement links TRBV13 to TRBJ2-5; D is unresolved. This CDR3 has 13 amino acids. The germline V and J ends were trimmed by 5 bases and 3 bases, with 10 bases remaining between them. Germline CDR1 PRHDT, CDR2 FYEKMQ (reference sequence). CDR3 in DNA: TGTGCCAGCAGCCCCGACAATAAAGAGACCCAGTACTTC. Protein product: CASSPDNKETQYF.